This TCR beta chain was profiled in a study of patients and donors after allogeneic stem cell transplantation. TCRdb reprocessed the RT-PCR reads via MiXCR and lists one record per CDR3 protein. The sample records 50,000 to 60,000 distinct CDR3 sequences, 10% to 15% being singletons. Germline CDR1 is SGHAT and CDR2 is FQNNGV. This CDR3 contains 14 residues. V was pared by 5 bases and J by 6 bases, with 14 bases between. This TCR was sampled from a human donor who was either an allogeneic HSCT recipient or a stem cell or donor lymphocyte infusion donor (not recorded which). It is not recorded whose cells these are; they may come from a transplant donor. The chain is built from TRBV11-2 and TRBJ2-1; D unclear. The specimen was blood, either unsorted or a sorted T cell fraction (not recorded which). This CDR3 is CASSRQTNGNEQFF. In nucleotides, the CDR3 is TGTGCCAGCAGCCGCCAGACAAATGGCAATGAGCAGTTCTTC.